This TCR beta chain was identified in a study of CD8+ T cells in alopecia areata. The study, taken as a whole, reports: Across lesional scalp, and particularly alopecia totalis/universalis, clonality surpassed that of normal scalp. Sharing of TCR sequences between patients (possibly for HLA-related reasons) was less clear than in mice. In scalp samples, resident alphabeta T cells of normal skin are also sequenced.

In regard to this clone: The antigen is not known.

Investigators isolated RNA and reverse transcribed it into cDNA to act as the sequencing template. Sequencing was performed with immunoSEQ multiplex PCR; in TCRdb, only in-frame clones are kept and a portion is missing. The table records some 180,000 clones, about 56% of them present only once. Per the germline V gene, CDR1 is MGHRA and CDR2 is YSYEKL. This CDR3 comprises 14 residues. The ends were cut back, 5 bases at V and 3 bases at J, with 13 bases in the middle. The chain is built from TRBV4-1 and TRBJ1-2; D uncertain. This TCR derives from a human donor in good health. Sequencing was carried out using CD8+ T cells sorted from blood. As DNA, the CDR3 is TGCGCCAGCAGCGAGGTGGGAGGTCACTATGGCTACACCTTC. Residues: CASSEVGGHYGYTF.